This T cell receptor beta chain was recovered during a study of cytomegalovirus exposure and HLA in healthy donors. Study-wide points: Diagnosis of cytomegalovirus status made by the classifier reportedly showed high specificity and sensitivity.

For this clone: Its antigen is undetermined.

It was with 60 Vbeta and 13 Jbeta primers that the PCR ran. Produced via immunoSEQ multiplex PCR; TCRdb's table is partial and in-frame only. This sample has about 120,000 clones, with about 80% found just once. Unmatched junction bases numbered 3, after V lost 2 bases and J lost 4 bases. The CDR3 length is 13 residues. Germline-derived CDR1 and CDR2 are SQVTM and ANQGSEA. The sample was PBMCs. This clonotype originated in a man aged 25 to 40 in good health and CMV-seronegative. This rearrangement joins TRBV29-1 to TRBJ1-2; TRBD1 matches 8 bases. DNA of the CDR3: TGCAGCGTTGAAATGGACAGGGCCTATGGCTACACCTTC. Its protein product is CSVEMDRAYGYTF.